This TCR beta chain is drawn from a study of early T cells in non-severe SARS-CoV-2 infection. Across the study: Bulk RNA from unsorted whole blood was sequenced; chains were unpaired. The study, taken as a whole, reports: VDJdb matching, biased toward anti-spike CD8 responses, missed private and CD4 specificities.

Unique molecular identifiers (one per individual cDNA molecule) were attached. TCRdb analysed the 5' RACE reads with MiXCR anew, one entry per CDR3 protein. This table holds some 22,000 distinct CDR3 sequences, 4.5% to 5% found once. This clonotype was seen repeatedly, ten times or more. Its matching antigen is unknown. The CDR3 runs 16 residues. In germline, CDR1 is SGHNT, CDR2 YYREEE (reference sequence). Trimming took off 1 base at V and 0 bases at J, with 12 bases between the two ends. Sequenced: whole blood. The gene calls are TRBV5-4 and TRBJ2-3, with D possibly matching TRBD1 (7 bases). The source is an adult who was a healthcare worker with PCR-confirmed SARS-CoV-2 infection or an uninfected control (not recorded which). CDR3 in DNA: TGTGCCAGCAGCTTGTCGGCAGGGGGGAGCACAGATACGCAGTATTTT. Translation gives CASSLSAGGSTDTQYF.